Listed below are T cell receptor beta chains from one sample, sequenced in a study of technical replicates of blood from several donors. This table comes from immunoSEQ multiplex PCR, and its TCRdb copy is limited to in-frame clones, with some not included. This table holds 70,000 or so clones, around 92% found once. The specimen was T cells isolated from PBMCs. The receptors derive from a human donor in good health. The CDR3 runs from the conserved cysteine through the conserved F or W. The order of the fields is V gene, D gene, clone size, J gene, CDR3 DNA, CDR3 protein. D genes are given only for firm matches. Clone sizes are given selectively: once, few, many, or a class where the clone is expanded.

TRBV6-6	NA	NA	TRBJ1-5	TGTGCCAGCACCCCTTCGGTCACCCTCAATCAGCCCCAGCATTTT	CASTPSVTLNQPQHF
TRBV13	TRBD1	once	TRBJ1-2	TGTGCCAGCAGCGAGACAGGGGCTTTGATTCATGGCTACACCTTC	CASSETGALIHGYTF
TRBV6-6	NA	NA	TRBJ1-5	TGTGCCAGCAGACCGGGGCGGGAGCAGCCCCAGCATTTT	CASRPGREQPQHF
TRBV2	NA	NA	TRBJ1-1	TGTGCCAGCAGGGGGCCCCAAAAAACTGAAGCTTTCTTT	CASRGPQKTEAFF
TRBV6-1	TRBD1	few	TRBJ1-2	TGTGCCAGCAGTGAAGTCCCAGGGGGCGCGAGCTACACCTTC	CASSEVPGGASYTF
TRBV28	NA	NA	TRBJ1-3	TGTGCCAGCAGAGCTCGGAGCTCTGGAAACACCATATATTTT	CASRARSSGNTIYF
TRBV27	TRBD1	NA	TRBJ2-7	TGTGCCAGCAGTTTAGGAAACCTCGGGACAGGGCTTCCCGAGCAGTACTTC	CASSLGNLGTGLPEQYF
TRBV11-2	TRBD2	NA	TRBJ2-7	TGTGCCAGCAGCAACCGTCAGCGGGAGATCTACGAGCAGTACTTC	CASSNRQREIYEQYF
TRBV5-1	NA	NA	TRBJ2-1	TGCGCCAGCAGCCGTGGGACACTTGCCTACAATGAGCAGTTCTTC	CASSRGTLAYNEQFF
TRBV4-3	TRBD2	NA	TRBJ2-3	TGCGCCAGCAGCCAAGCGACTAGCGGGAACACAGATACGCAGTATTTT	CASSQATSGNTDTQYF
TRBV2	TRBD2	NA	TRBJ2-7	TGTGCCAGCAGTGAATTGGCTAGCGGGAGTTACGAGCAGTACTTC	CASSELASGSYEQYF
TRBV28	NA	NA	TRBJ2-7	TGTGCCAGCAGTTTATTATTAGGGGGATCCAACGAGCAGTACTTC	CASSLLLGGSNEQYF
TRBV13	NA	NA	TRBJ2-7	TGTGCCAGCAGCCTCCGTTCCTACGAGCAGTACTTC	CASSLRSYEQYF
TRBV25-1	NA	once	TRBJ2-3	TGTGCCAGCAGTGAGTATACTAGCACAGATACGCAGTATTTT	CASSEYTSTDTQYF
TRBV19	NA	NA	TRBJ2-3	TGTGCCAGTAGTATGTCACGGGATTCAGATACGCAGTATTTT	CASSMSRDSDTQYF
TRBV7-2	NA	NA	TRBJ2-7	TGTGCCAGCAGCTCAGCAATCCTTCTAGGAAACGAGCAGTACTTC	CASSSAILLGNEQYF
TRBV19	NA	NA	TRBJ2-1	TGTGCCAGTAGTATCTTAATGGGAGGAACCTACAATGAGCAGTTCTTC	CASSILMGGTYNEQFF
TRBV30	NA	few	TRBJ1-1	TGTGCACGGGAGGATCAAGGGCTGAACACTGAAGCTTTCTTT	CAREDQGLNTEAFF
TRBV6-5	NA	NA	TRBJ1-1	TGTGCCAGCAGTCCTAGGAACACTGAAGCTTTCTTT	CASSPRNTEAFF
TRBV21-1	NA	NA	TRBJ2-2	TGTGCCAGCAGCCTCCTAGGGGAAGGGGCGGGGACCGGGGAGCTGTTTTTT	CASSLLGEGAGTGELFF
TRBV7-9	NA	NA	TRBJ1-2	TGTGCCAGCAGCTCCAAGGGGTATGGCTATGGCTACACCTTC	CASSSKGYGYGYTF
TRBV6-1	NA	NA	TRBJ1-1	TGTGCCAGCAGTATCATGAACACTGAAGCTTTCTTT	CASSIMNTEAFF
TRBV7-9	TRBD1	NA	TRBJ1-3	TGTGCCAGCAGCCCGACAGGGGCTGTCTCTGGAAACACCATATATTTT	CASSPTGAVSGNTIYF
TRBV15	TRBD2	NA	TRBJ2-1	TGTGCCACCAGCGTGTTTCTAGCGGGAGATGAGCAGTTCTTC	CATSVFLAGDEQFF
TRBV11-2	TRBD1	once	TRBJ2-1	TGTGCCAGCAGCTCCGTGACAGGGGGCAATGAGCAGTTCTTC	CASSSVTGGNEQFF
TRBV5-5	NA	once	TRBJ1-1	TGTGCCAGCAGCTTGGTCTCGTACACTGAAGCTTTCTTT	CASSLVSYTEAFF
TRBV6-5	NA	NA	TRBJ1-5	TGTGCCAGCAGTTGGAGCCACAATCAGCCCCAGCATTTT	CASSWSHNQPQHF
TRBV10-3	TRBD1	NA	TRBJ1-2	TGTGCCACCGAGGACAGGGAAAAAGCTAACTATGGCTACACCTTC	CATEDREKANYGYTF
TRBV28	TRBD2	NA	TRBJ2-5	TGTGCCAGCCGCCCCGGGGCGAGGGCTAGCGGGAGAACAGAGACCCAGTACTTC	CASRPGARASGRTETQYF
TRBV14	TRBD2	NA	TRBJ2-5	TGTGCCAGCAGCCAAGTTTCGGGGGGACAAGAGACCCAGTACTTC	CASSQVSGGQETQYF
TRBV7-8	TRBD1	once	TRBJ1-4	TGTGCCAGCAGCCCCCGGACAGGCCGGAATGAAAAACTGTTTTTT	CASSPRTGRNEKLFF
TRBV6-5	TRBD2	NA	TRBJ2-3	TGTGCCAGTAGACTAGCGGCTAGCACAGATACGCAGTATTTT	CASRLAASTDTQYF
TRBV15	TRBD2	NA	TRBJ2-1	TGTGCCACCAGCAGAGAGATAGCGGGAGTAGGGGACAATGAGCAGTTCTTC	CATSREIAGVGDNEQFF
TRBV5-6	NA	NA	TRBJ1-5	TGTGCCAGCAGCTTGGGGCCGGGGGGCATATCAAATCAGCCCCAGCATTTT	CASSLGPGGISNQPQHF
TRBV19	NA	NA	TRBJ2-4	TGTGCCAGTAGTATCCAGGGCAAACTCAAAAACATTCAGTACTTC	CASSIQGKLKNIQYF
TRBV18	TRBD1	NA	TRBJ1-2	TGTGCCAGCTCACCAAGAGGACAGGGGGAACAGGCTTTCTATGGCTACACCTTC	CASSPRGQGEQAFYGYTF
TRBV7-9	NA	few	TRBJ2-7	TGTGCCAGCAGCTTAGGATTCGCGGCCTACGAGCAGTACTTC	CASSLGFAAYEQYF
TRBV28	NA	NA	TRBJ2-5	TGTGCCAGCAGCCCAGCGGGCGTTGACGAGACCCAGTACTTC	CASSPAGVDETQYF
TRBV11-2	NA	NA	TRBJ2-1	TGTGCCAGCAGCGCCGGGAATGAGCAGTTCTTC	CASSAGNEQFF
TRBV9	TRBD1	NA	TRBJ2-7	TGTGCCAGCAGCCCGGACAGGGAGCCCTACGAGCAGTACTTC	CASSPDREPYEQYF
TRBV6-5	NA	NA	TRBJ1-4	TGTGCCAGCAGTCCAGGGCGAGCCGAAAAACTGTTTTTT	CASSPGRAEKLFF
TRBV15	NA	NA	TRBJ1-2	TGTGCCACCAGCAGCAGAAACCTACATCACGGGAAGAGCTATGGCTACACCTTC	CATSSRNLHHGKSYGYTF